Listed below are T cell receptor beta chains from one sample, sequenced in a study of blood T cell repertoires in COVID-19. Sequencing used immunoSEQ multiplex PCR; TCRdb keeps in-frame clones, though not all of them. The sample gives tens of thousands of clones, approximately 86% of which show up once; over 1% is in the top ten. Input material: peripheral blood. The receptors were gathered from a man between 60 and 70 years old with acute or convalescent COVID-19. Both conserved end residues are part of each CDR3. A D gene is named only where the DNA matches it firmly. Size is stated for part of the rows, as once, few or many counts, or as a class when the clone is expanded.

j_call v_call d_call clone_size cdr3_nt cdr3_aa
TRBJ2-1 TRBV21-1 . . TGTGCCAGCAGCAAAGTGATGAGCTCCTACAATGAGCAGTTCTTC CASSKVMSSYNEQFF
TRBJ1-5 TRBV2 TRBD1 . TGTGCCAGCAGTCTACCGGGACAGAGTAATCAGCCCCAGCATTTT CASSLPGQSNQPQHF
TRBJ1-1 TRBV10-3 TRBD1 . TGTGCCATCAGTGAAGAGACAGGGGCTGAAGCTTTCTTT CAISEETGAEAFF
TRBJ1-2 TRBV28 . . TGTGCCAGCAGTATTCCCGGGGGGGCCTATGGCTACACCTTC CASSIPGGAYGYTF
TRBJ2-7 TRBV19 . few TGTGCCAGTAGTATAGACCTCGGACAGTTATACGAGCAGTACTTC CASSIDLGQLYEQYF
TRBJ2-1 TRBV6-5 TRBD1 . TGTGCCAGCATTCTCCGACAGGGTTCAGACAATGAGCAGTTCTTC CASILRQGSDNEQFF
TRBJ2-7 TRBV5-5 . . TGTGCCAGCAGCTCGGACAGTACCTACGAGCAGTACTTC CASSSDSTYEQYF
TRBJ1-1 TRBV6-6 . once TGTGCCAGCAGTTACTCGTCAGGGCCCACTGAAGCTTTCTTT CASSYSSGPTEAFF
TRBJ2-2 TRBV10-2 . . TGCGCCAGCAAAAAGGACACGAACACCGGGGAGCTGTTTTTT CASKKDTNTGELFF
TRBJ1-1 TRBV5-1 TRBD1 . TGCGCCAGCAGCAGAAGACAGGGTAATAGTGAAGCTTTCTTT CASSRRQGNSEAFF
TRBJ2-1 TRBV3-1/TRBV3-2 . . TGTGCCAGCAGCCCCGGTGGTGAGCAGTTCTTC CASSPGGEQFF
TRBJ2-1 TRBV10-1 . . TGCGCCAGCAGTGAGTTTAAGCGGAGGGAGCAGTTCTTC CASSEFKRREQFF
TRBJ1-2 TRBV5-8 . once TGTGCCAGCAGCCTTCACTCGTATTCTCCCCATGGCTACACCTTC CASSLHSYSPHGYTF
TRBJ1-2 TRBV7-9 . few TGTGCCAGCAGCTTAGCGGCCGGGGGGCATAACTATGGCTACACCTTC CASSLAAGGHNYGYTF
TRBJ1-1 TRBV18 . once TGTGCCAGCTCACCGGGGGCCGGATTGAACACTGAAGCTTTCTTT CASSPGAGLNTEAFF
TRBJ2-5 TRBV2 TRBD2 . TGTGCCAGCAAACGGACTAGCGGGAAAGAGACCCAGTACTTC CASKRTSGKETQYF
TRBJ2-1 TRBV28 . . TGTGCCAGCAGGGGGGGGCAGGGGCCCTACAATGAGCAGTTCTTC CASRGGQGPYNEQFF
TRBJ1-3 TRBV4-3 . . TGCGCCAGCAGCCAAGATTACAGAGCCTCTGGAAACACCATATATTTT CASSQDYRASGNTIYF
TRBJ2-5 TRBV7-9 . . TGTGCCAGCAGCTTAGTCGGACAGCAAGAGACCCAGTACTTC CASSLVGQQETQYF
TRBJ2-2 TRBV5-4 TRBD1 . TGTGCCAGCAGCTCCGGGACAGAGAACACCGGGGAGCTGTTTTTT CASSSGTENTGELFF
TRBJ2-3 TRBV9 . . TGTGCCAGCAGCGTAGACAGGGCTGCAGATACGCAGTATTTT CASSVDRAADTQYF
TRBJ2-3 TRBV7-9 TRBD2 . TGTGCCAGCAGCCCGAGCAGGGCGGGGGGAGATACGCAGTATTTT CASSPSRAGGDTQYF
TRBJ2-2 TRBV14 . . TGTGCCAGCAGCCAGTTTCTGCAGGGTTGGGCCGGGGAGCTGTTTTTT CASSQFLQGWAGELFF
TRBJ1-6 TRBV7-2 . . TGTGCCAGCAGCTTAGTAACAGGGATCAGGTCACCCCTCCACTTT CASSLVTGIRSPLHF
TRBJ1-6 TRBV18 . once TGTGCCAGCTCACCGGGTCGGAGTGGTTCACCCCTCCACTTT CASSPGRSGSPLHF
TRBJ1-5 TRBV7-2 TRBD1 . TGTGCCAGCAGCCCCGGGAACAGGGGGCGTCAGCCCCAGCATTTT CASSPGNRGRQPQHF
TRBJ1-1 TRBV28 . few TGTGCCAGCGGCTCGTTCGGGGACACTGAAGCTTTCTTT CASGSFGDTEAFF
TRBJ2-5 TRBV5-6 . medium-sized TGTGCCAGCAGCCCGTCAGGCAGGCTCAGCGAGACCCAGTACTTC CASSPSGRLSETQYF
TRBJ1-3 TRBV6-6 . . TGTGCCAGCGGGGGGATGTGGACTCACACCATATATTTT CASGGMWTHTIYF
TRBJ2-7 TRBV10-2 . . TGCGCCAGCAGCACCGGGGCCTACGAGCAGTACTTC CASSTGAYEQYF
TRBJ2-3 TRBV11-3 . . TGTGCCAGCAGCCAGCATTCCAAGACTAATACGCAGTATTTT CASSQHSKTNTQYF
TRBJ1-3 TRBV4-2 . . TGTGCCAGCAGCCCAGGTGGAAACACCATATATTTT CASSPGGNTIYF
TRBJ2-3 TRBV6-2/TRBV6-3 TRBD2 . TGTGCCAGCAGTTCCCCGAGGGCTAGCGGGGGGATCACAGATACGCAGTATTTT CASSSPRASGGITDTQYF
TRBJ2-5 TRBV19 . . TGTGCCAGTAGGCTAGCTCGGCAAGAGACCCAGTACTTC CASRLARQETQYF
TRBJ2-7 TRBV4-3 TRBD1 . TGCGCCAGCAGCCAAGATTTAGACAGGGGGACTGGCGAGCAGTACTTC CASSQDLDRGTGEQYF
TRBJ2-7 TRBV7-2 . once TGTGCCAGCAGCTTCCGGGACAACAACTTCTACGAGCAGTACTTC CASSFRDNNFYEQYF
TRBJ2-7 TRBV6-1 . . TGTGCCAGCAGTGATCCCATGGGGCCCTACGAGCAGTACTTC CASSDPMGPYEQYF
TRBJ1-1 TRBV5-4 TRBD1 few TGTGCCAGCAGCCTTCCGGACAGGGAAGCTTTCTTT CASSLPDREAFF
TRBJ2-3 TRBV28 . . TGTGCCAGCAGTTTATCTCAAGGGGCAGATACGCAGTATTTT CASSLSQGADTQYF
TRBJ2-6 TRBV3-1/TRBV3-2 . once TGTGCCAGCAGCCCAGGGGCAGTCTCTGGGGCCAACGTCCTGACTTTC CASSPGAVSGANVLTF
TRBJ1-2 TRBV7-9 . . TGTGCCAGCAGCTTAGACTCCTATGGCTACACCTTC CASSLDSYGYTF
TRBJ1-1 TRBV28 . . TGTGCCAGCAGTTTCGAGGGAGGGAGCTCTGAAGCTTTCTTT CASSFEGGSSEAFF
TRBJ2-7 TRBV2 TRBD1 . TGTGCCAGCAGTAGACAGGGGGCCTACGAGCAGTACTTC CASSRQGAYEQYF
TRBJ2-2 TRBV5-1 TRBD1 . TGCGCCAGCAGCTTGACACCGGGACAGGTTAACACCGGGGAGCTGTTTTTT CASSLTPGQVNTGELFF
TRBJ2-1 TRBV19 . medium-sized TGTGCCAGTAGTATAGGGTCGGGACTGGAAAGGTTCTTC CASSIGSGLERFF
TRBJ2-3 TRBV7-8 . . TGTGCCAGCAGCAGGACAGTTACTAGCACAGATACGCAGTATTTT CASSRTVTSTDTQYF
TRBJ2-3 TRBV9 TRBD2 . TGTGCCAGCAGCGTTTCCCCGGGACTAGCGGGGCGCACAGATACGCAGTATTTT CASSVSPGLAGRTDTQYF
TRBJ2-1 TRBV24-1 TRBD2 . TGTGCCACCAGTGATTTGCGCCCGGGACTAGCGGGAGGAAATGAGCAGTTCTTC CATSDLRPGLAGGNEQFF
TRBJ1-1 TRBV10-1 . once TGCGCCAGCAGTGTAGAAAAGATCGGGACTGAAGCTTTCTTT CASSVEKIGTEAFF
TRBJ2-3 TRBV10-1 TRBD2 . TGCGCCAGCAGCCTAGCGGGCCGCACAGATACGCAGTATTTT CASSLAGRTDTQYF
TRBJ1-5 TRBV21-1 . . TGTGCCAGCAGCGCCTGCGCCGGGACAGCCACCCATAGCAATCAGCCCCAGCATTTT CASSACAGTATHSNQPQHF
TRBJ2-4 TRBV7-9 . . TGTGCCAGCACCCTTGGGGGAGGCATTCAGTACTTC CASTLGGGIQYF
TRBJ2-7 TRBV24-1 TRBD1 once TGTGCCACCAGTGCCGGACAGGCCTACGAGCAGTACTTC CATSAGQAYEQYF
TRBJ2-3 TRBV10-1 TRBD1 . TGCGCCAGCAGTGAGTTTTTAAGCGGGACGGGACAGGGACTTGATACGCAGTATTTT CASSEFLSGTGQGLDTQYF
TRBJ1-6 TRBV2 . . TGTGCCAGCAGTCGACAGTCCAATTCACCCCTCCACTTT CASSRQSNSPLHF
TRBJ2-5 TRBV4-1 . . TGCGCCAGCAGCCAAGCACGGGTTCAAGAGACCCAGTACTTC CASSQARVQETQYF
TRBJ2-1 TRBV21-1 . once TGTGCCAGCAGCAAAGGCGGGCAGGGGTCCTACAATGAGCAGTTCTTC CASSKGGQGSYNEQFF
TRBJ1-6 TRBV7-9 TRBD1 . TGTGCCAGCAGCTTAGGACAGGGTCCGTATAATTCACCCCTCCACTTT CASSLGQGPYNSPLHF
TRBJ2-3 TRBV5-1 . . TGCGCCAGCAGCTTGAGATTAGACAGGCTTCAAGATACGCAGTATTTT CASSLRLDRLQDTQYF
TRBJ2-5 TRBV11-3 TRBD2 few TGTGCCAGCAGCTTACTTGGCGGGGGAACTGGAGAGACCCAGTACTTC CASSLLGGGTGETQYF